The entry below describes one TCR beta chain. As handled by the study authors: The authors estimated nucleated cell counts from reference gene primer amplification. The assay was immunoSEQ multiplex PCR, and TCRdb's table has in-frame clones only and misses some. V and J calls and clone size are given by that table; D and trimming were obtained from the DNA. Of about 81,000 clones in the sample, around 91% are singletons; the top ten hold roughly 2%. The V end lost 2 bases, the J end lost 2 bases, and 10 bases lay between the germline ends. Germline CDR1 reads SGHRS; CDR2 reads YFSETQ. The CDR3 has 14 amino acids. This sample is part of a study of blood T cell repertoires in COVID-19.

The specimen was peripheral blood. The chain couples TRBV5-1 to TRBJ1-1; tentatively, D is TRBD1 (6 bases). The receptor was isolated from a woman aged 45-65 years in a cohort sampled during active COVID-19. The CDR3 nucleotides read TGCGCCAGCAGCTTCCTACAGGGTAACACTGAAGCTTTCTTT. This codes for CASSFLQGNTEAFF.